Below are 19 T cell receptor beta chains sequenced from a single sample in a study of T cell repertoires in cytomegalovirus infection. TCRdb independently ran MiXCR on the reads; one entry per CDR3 protein. This table has 80,000 or so distinct CDR3 sequences, about 24% appearing once. These receptors have no identified antigens. Here the sequenced sample was CD8+ T cells from cultured PBMCs, taken from culture after CMV antigen stimulation. These receptors all come from a human donor in good health (CMV status not recorded). Some clones in this sample may be carry-over from other donors' samples.

A few counts support this clonotype. The CDR3 DNA reads as TGTGCCAGCAGTCCCGGGTCTTCCCCCCCAAGGGAGCAGTTCTTC. It translates to CASSPGSSPPREQFF. The chain carries TRBV6-2 or TRBV6-3 and TRBJ2-1; no clear D. This CDR3 has 15 amino acids. V was shortened by 5 bases and J by 10 bases, with 21 bases between the two germline ends. Germline values: CDR1 MNHEY, CDR2 SVGEGT.

V gene TRBV19 combines with J gene TRBJ2-3; TRBD2 is a possible D gene (5 bases). Trimming took off 3 bases at V and 5 bases at J, with 15 bases between the two ends. CDR1 and CDR2 from the germline V gene are LNHDA and SQIVND (reference sequence). The CDR3 contains 15 residues. DNA for the CDR3: TGTGCCAGTAGTATGCCGGGGAGACTGCAAGATACGCAGTATTTT. It encodes CASSMPGRLQDTQYF. Based on the CDR3 plus reference TRBV19 and TRBJ2-3, the full variable domain is DGGITQSPKYLFRKEGQNVTLSCEQNLNHDAMYWYRQDPGQGLRLIYYSQIVNDFQKGDIAEGYSVSREKKESFPLTVTSAQKNPTAFYLCASSMPGRLQDTQYFGPGTRLTVL.

This clonotype rates as medium-sized (0.01 to 0.1%). The chain carries TRBV7-8 and TRBJ1-4; D remains unclear. The CDR3 runs 13 residues. Trimming removed 8 bases at V and 0 bases at J, with 7 bases between. From germline, CDR1 is SGHVS and CDR2 FQNEAQ. CDR3 DNA sequence: TGTGCCAGCCAAAGAGCAACTAATGAAAAACTGTTTTTT. This codes for CASQRATNEKLFF.

This clonotype has just a few counts. The rearrangement links TRBV11-2 to TRBJ2-1; 11 bases map to TRBD2. V shed 1 base and J 0 bases; nucleotides not matched to a gene: 5. The CDR3 sequence is 18 residues long. Germline assignment: CDR1 SGHAT and CDR2 FQNNGV. The CDR3 spells CASSLAGTSGVSYNEQFF. The CDR3 nucleotides read TGTGCCAGCAGCTTAGCAGGGACTAGCGGAGTCTCCTACAATGAGCAGTTCTTC.

The chain joins TRBV7-6 to TRBJ2-3; D is possibly TRBD1 (6 bases). CDR3 length: 12 residues. The germline V gene encodes CDR1 SGHVS and CDR2 FNYEAQ. V was shortened by 7 bases and J by 7 bases, with 12 bases between the two germline ends. CDR3 residues: CASNPTGNTQYF. The CDR3 DNA is TGTGCCAGCAACCCTACAGGGAATACGCAGTATTTT.

In its sample, this clonotype was seen many times. The V gene is TRBV7-6, the J gene TRBJ2-7; the match to TRBD2 covers 11 bases. The CDR3 length is 13 residues. Germline CDR1 is SGHVS and CDR2 is FNYEAQ. The trim removed 5 bases at V and 5 bases at J, leaving 2 bases unmatched. The chain's CDR3 is CASSPSGGNEQYF. CDR3 in DNA: TGTGCCAGCAGCCCTAGCGGGGGGAACGAGCAGTACTTC.

This clonotype was detected ten times or more. The V call is TRBV6-5, the J call TRBJ1-1; 7 nucleotides align to TRBD1. The CDR3 is 19 amino acids. V shed 3 bases, J shed 1 base, and the junction held 17 bases outside the gene matches. Germline V lookup: CDR1 MNHEY, CDR2 SVGAGI. CDR3 loop: CASSYPESGQAGENTEAFF. DNA for the CDR3: TGTGCCAGCAGTTATCCCGAATCCGGACAGGCAGGCGAGAACACTGAAGCTTTCTTT.

This clonotype showed up many times. The genes are TRBV4-1 and TRBJ1-1; a weak D match, TRBD1 (6 bases). The CDR3 is 14 residues long. The germline V gene has CDR1 MGHRA and CDR2 YSYEKL. The V end lost 4 bases, the J end lost 5 bases, and 14 bases lay between the germline ends. Written as DNA, the CDR3 is TGCGCCAGCAGCCCAGGGGCGGGAACAACTGAAGCTTTCTTT. Protein product: CASSPGAGTTEAFF.

This clonotype was picked up a small number of times. This chain uses TRBV27 with TRBJ1-1, with D unresolved. The germline V and J ends were trimmed by 5 bases and 0 bases, with 16 bases remaining between them. CDR3 length equals 16 residues. Germline CDR1 reads MNHEY; CDR2 reads SMNVEV (reference sequence). CDR3 residues: CASSPRQVMMNTEAFF. The CDR3 DNA sequence: TGTGCCAGCAGTCCCAGGCAGGTCATGATGAACACTGAAGCTTTCTTT.

At least ten counts were recorded for this clonotype. The chain combines TRBV28 with TRBJ1-2; 8 bases map to TRBD1. The J segment lost 8 bases and the V segment lost 5 bases, leaving 10 bases of the junction unmatched. Germline CDR1 and CDR2: MDHEN and SYDVKM. CDR3 length: 14 residues. CDR3 sequence: CASSMDRASQGYTF. The CDR3 nucleotides are TGTGCCAGCAGTATGGACAGGGCCTCCCAGGGCTACACCTTC.

V is TRBV27 and J is TRBJ2-1; TRBD2 might be the D (6 bases). The CDR3 length is 14 residues. V was clipped by 4 bases and J by 6 bases, with 13 bases between them. Germline V gene lookup returns CDR1 MNHEY and CDR2 SMNVEV (reference sequence). CDR3 loop: CASSSGTRPNEQFF. DNA for the CDR3: TGTGCCAGCAGTTCGGGGACTCGCCCCAATGAGCAGTTCTTC.

This clonotype is a singleton in its sample. One junction end disagrees with the germline gene, perhaps due to a read error. The chain uses TRBV27 and TRBJ1-2; a possible D gene is TRBD1 (5 bases). Per germline, CDR1 MNHEY and CDR2 SMNVEV (reference sequence). This CDR3 has 13 amino acids. CDR3 coding DNA: TGTGCCGGCAGTTTTACAGGCGGCTATGGCTACACCTTC. Residues: CAGSFTGGYGYTF.

This clonotype turned up a few times. This rearrangement joins TRBV27 to TRBJ2-7, with TRBD2 matching 8 bases. Germline values: CDR1 MNHEY, CDR2 SMNVEV (reference sequence). With V trimmed by 8 bases and J by 2 bases, 5 bases remained unmatched. The CDR3 is 13 amino acids. The CDR3 loop reads CASRGGRTYEQYF. The CDR3 coding sequence is TGTGCCAGCCGGGGGGGCCGCACCTACGAGCAGTACTTC.

This clonotype came up a few times. The rearrangement joins TRBV27 to TRBJ2-7; D is ambiguous. This CDR3 has 13 residues. Germline assignment: CDR1 MNHEY and CDR2 SMNVEV (reference sequence). The ends were cut back, 8 bases at V and 3 bases at J, with 14 bases in the middle. The CDR3 sequence is CASCSKGRYEQYF. The CDR3 coding sequence is TGTGCCAGCTGCTCAAAAGGACGCTACGAGCAGTACTTC.

This clonotype has a handful of counts. The rearrangement joins TRBV10-3 to TRBJ1-2; TRBD1 aligns across 7 bases. V shed 0 bases and J 7 bases; nucleotides not matched to a gene: 5. CDR3 length equals 14 residues. Per germline, CDR1 ENHRY and CDR2 SYGVKD. The CDR3 coding sequence is TGTGCCATCAGTGAGTCAGACAGGGTCGGTGGCTACACCTTC. It yields the protein CAISESDRVGGYTF.

This clonotype showed up just a few times. The V call is TRBV4-3, the J call TRBJ2-2, with D possibly matching TRBD1 (6 bases). The CDR3 runs 17 residues. The V gene's germline CDR1 is LGHNA and CDR2 YSLEER. V was trimmed by 4 bases and J by 0 bases, leaving 15 bases between them. Here the CDR3 DNA reads TGCGCCAGCAGCCTTCTACTCGGGACAACGAACACCGGGGAGCTGTTTTTT. Translating gives CASSLLLGTTNTGELFF.

The V and J genes are TRBV5-1 and TRBJ1-1; the match to TRBD1 covers 7 bases. V gave up 0 bases and J gave up 6 bases; unmatched junction bases: 5. Per the germline V gene, CDR1 is SGHRS and CDR2 is YFSETQ. This CDR3 has 14 residues. CDR3 sequence reads: CASSLEGGAAEAFF. CDR3 in DNA: TGCGCCAGCAGCTTGGAAGGGGGCGCAGCTGAAGCTTTCTTT.

The V gene is TRBV27, the J gene TRBJ1-5; D may be TRBD1 (6 bases). The CDR3 runs to 16 residues. Trimming removed 2 bases from V and 5 bases from J, with 16 bases in between. Germline values: CDR1 MNHEY, CDR2 SMNVEV (reference sequence). The CDR3 region has the DNA TGTGCCAGCAGTTTAGGGGGCCACCGGTCTGATCAGCCCCAGCATTTT. Residues: CASSLGGHRSDQPQHF.

This clonotype has only one observation. DNA for the CDR3: TGCGCCAGCAGCCAAGGACCGATCACTGAAGCTTTCTTT. It yields the protein CASSQGPITEAFF. J is TRBJ1-1 and V is TRBV4-1; no clear D gene. V was pared by 1 base and J by 4 bases, with 7 bases between. This CDR3 contains 13 residues. The germline gives CDR1 MGHRA, CDR2 YSYEKL.